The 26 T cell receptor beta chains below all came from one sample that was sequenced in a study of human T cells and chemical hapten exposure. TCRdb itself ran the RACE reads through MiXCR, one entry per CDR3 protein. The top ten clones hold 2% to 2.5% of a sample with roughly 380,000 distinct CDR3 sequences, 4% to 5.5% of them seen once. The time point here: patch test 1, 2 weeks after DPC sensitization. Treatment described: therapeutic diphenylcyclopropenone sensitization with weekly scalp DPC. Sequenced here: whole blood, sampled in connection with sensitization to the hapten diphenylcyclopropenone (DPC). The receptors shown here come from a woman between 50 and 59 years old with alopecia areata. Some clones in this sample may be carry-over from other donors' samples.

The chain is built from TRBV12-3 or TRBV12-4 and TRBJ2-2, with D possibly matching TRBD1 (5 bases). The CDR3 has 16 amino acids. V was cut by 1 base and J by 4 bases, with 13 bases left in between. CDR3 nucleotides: TGTGCCAGCAGTTTAGGTCAGGGAAGTCGCACCGGGGAGCTGTTTTTT. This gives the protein CASSLGQGSRTGELFF.

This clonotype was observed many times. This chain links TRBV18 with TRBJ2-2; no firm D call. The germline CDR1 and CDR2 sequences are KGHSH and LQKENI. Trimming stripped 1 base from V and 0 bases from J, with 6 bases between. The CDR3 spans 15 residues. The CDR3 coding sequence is TGTGCCAGCTCACCACTCAGGTCGAACACCGGGGAGCTGTTTTTT. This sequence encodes CASSPLRSNTGELFF.

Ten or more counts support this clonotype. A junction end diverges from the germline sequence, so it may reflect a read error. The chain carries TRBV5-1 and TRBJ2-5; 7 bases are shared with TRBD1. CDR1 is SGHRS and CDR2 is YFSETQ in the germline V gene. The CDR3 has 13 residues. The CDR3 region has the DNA TGTGCCAGCAGCTTAGACAGGGCCGAGACCCAGTACTTC. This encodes CASSLDRAETQYF.

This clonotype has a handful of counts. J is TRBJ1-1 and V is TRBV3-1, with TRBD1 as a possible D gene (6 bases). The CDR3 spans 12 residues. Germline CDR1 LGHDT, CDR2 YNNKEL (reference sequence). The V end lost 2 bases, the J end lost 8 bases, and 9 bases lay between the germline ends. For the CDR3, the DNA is TGTGCCAGCAGCCAAACCCAGGGGGAAGCTTTCTTT. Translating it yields CASSQTQGEAFF.

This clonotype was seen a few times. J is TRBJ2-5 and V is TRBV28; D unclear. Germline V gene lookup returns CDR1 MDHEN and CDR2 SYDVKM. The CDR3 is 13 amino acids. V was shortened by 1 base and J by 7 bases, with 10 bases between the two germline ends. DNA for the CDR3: TGTGCCAGCAGTTTATTCGGCGGCCTGACCCAGTACTTC. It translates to CASSLFGGLTQYF.

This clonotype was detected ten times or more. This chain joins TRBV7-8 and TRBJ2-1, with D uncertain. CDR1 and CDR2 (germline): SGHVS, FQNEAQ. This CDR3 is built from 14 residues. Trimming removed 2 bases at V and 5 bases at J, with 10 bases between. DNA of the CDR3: TGTGCCAGCAGCTTAATGCCTACCCACAATGAGCAGTTCTTC. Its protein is CASSLMPTHNEQFF. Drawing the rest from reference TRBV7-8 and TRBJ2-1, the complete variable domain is GAGVSQSPRYKVAKRGQDVALRCDPISGHVSLFWYQQALGQGPEFLTYFQNEAQLDKSGLPSDRFFAERPEGSVSTLKIQRTQQEDSAVYLCASSLMPTHNEQFFGPGTRLTVL.

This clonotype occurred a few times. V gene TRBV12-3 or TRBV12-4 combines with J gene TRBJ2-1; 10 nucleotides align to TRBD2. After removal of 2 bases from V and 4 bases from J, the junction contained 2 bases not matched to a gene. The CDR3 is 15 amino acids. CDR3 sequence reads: CASSLSGGVYNEQFF. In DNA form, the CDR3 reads TGTGCCAGCAGTTTAAGCGGGGGGGTATACAATGAGCAGTTCTTC.

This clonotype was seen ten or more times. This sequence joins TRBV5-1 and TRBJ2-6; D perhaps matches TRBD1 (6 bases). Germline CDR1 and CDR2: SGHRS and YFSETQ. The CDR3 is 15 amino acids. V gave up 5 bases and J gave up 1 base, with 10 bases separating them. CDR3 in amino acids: CASSLQGSGANVLTF. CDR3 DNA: TGCGCCAGCAGTTTACAGGGTTCTGGGGCCAACGTCCTGACTTTC.

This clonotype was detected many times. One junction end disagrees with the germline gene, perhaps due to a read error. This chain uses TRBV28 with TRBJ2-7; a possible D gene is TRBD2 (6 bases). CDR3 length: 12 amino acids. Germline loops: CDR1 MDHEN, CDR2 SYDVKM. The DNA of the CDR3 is TGTGCCAGCAGTTTACGACAACGGAGGGCAAACTTC. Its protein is CASSLRQRRANF. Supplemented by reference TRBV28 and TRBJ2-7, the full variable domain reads DVKVTQSSRYLVKRTGEKVFLECVQDMDHENMFWYRQDPGLGLRLIYFSYDVKMKEKGDIPEGYSVSREKKERFSLILESASTNQTSMYLCASSLRQRRANFGPGTRLTVT.

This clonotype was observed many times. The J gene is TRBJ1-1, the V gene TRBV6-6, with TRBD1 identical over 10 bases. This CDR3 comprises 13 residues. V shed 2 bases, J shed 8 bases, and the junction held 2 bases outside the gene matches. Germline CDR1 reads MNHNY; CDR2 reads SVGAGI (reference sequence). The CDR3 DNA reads TGTGCCAGCAGTTACCCGGGACAGGGGGAAGCTTTCTTT. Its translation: CASSYPGQGEAFF.

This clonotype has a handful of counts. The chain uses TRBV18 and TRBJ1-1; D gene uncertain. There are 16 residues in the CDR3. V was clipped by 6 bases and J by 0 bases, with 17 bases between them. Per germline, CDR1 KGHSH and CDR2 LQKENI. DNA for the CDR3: TGTGCCAGCTCCCTAGCCCAACAGAATATGAACACTGAAGCTTTCTTT. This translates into CASSLAQQNMNTEAFF.

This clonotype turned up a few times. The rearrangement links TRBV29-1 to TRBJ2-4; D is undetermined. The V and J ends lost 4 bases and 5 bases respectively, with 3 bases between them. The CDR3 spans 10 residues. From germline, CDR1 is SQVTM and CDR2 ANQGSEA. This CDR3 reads CSVVENIQYF. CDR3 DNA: TGCAGCGTTGTGGAAAACATTCAGTACTTC.

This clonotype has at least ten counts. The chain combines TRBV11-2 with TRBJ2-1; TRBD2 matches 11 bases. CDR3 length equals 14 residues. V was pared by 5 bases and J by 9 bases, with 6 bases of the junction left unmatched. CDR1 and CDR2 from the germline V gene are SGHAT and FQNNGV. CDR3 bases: TGTGCCAGCAGCATGATAGCGGGAGGGGTTGAGCAGTTCTTC. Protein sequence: CASSMIAGGVEQFF.

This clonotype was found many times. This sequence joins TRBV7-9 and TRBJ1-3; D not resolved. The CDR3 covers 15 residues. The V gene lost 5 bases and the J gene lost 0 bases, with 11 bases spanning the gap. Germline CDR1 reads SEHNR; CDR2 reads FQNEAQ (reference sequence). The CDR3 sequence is CASSPGSDSGNTIYF. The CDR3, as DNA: TGTGCCAGCAGCCCCGGATCAGACTCTGGAAACACCATATATTTT.

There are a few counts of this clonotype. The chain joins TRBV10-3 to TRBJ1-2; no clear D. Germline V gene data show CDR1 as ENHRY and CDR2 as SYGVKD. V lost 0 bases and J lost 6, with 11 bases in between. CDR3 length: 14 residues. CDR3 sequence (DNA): TGTGCCATCAGTGAGTCGAGGGCAAGGGATGGCTACACCTTC. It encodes CAISESRARDGYTF.

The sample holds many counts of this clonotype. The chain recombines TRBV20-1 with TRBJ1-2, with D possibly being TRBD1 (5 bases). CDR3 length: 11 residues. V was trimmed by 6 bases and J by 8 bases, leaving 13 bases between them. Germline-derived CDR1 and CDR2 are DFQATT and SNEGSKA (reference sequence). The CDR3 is CSAPAGQGYTF. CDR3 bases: TGCAGTGCCCCAGCGGGGCAGGGCTACACCTTC.

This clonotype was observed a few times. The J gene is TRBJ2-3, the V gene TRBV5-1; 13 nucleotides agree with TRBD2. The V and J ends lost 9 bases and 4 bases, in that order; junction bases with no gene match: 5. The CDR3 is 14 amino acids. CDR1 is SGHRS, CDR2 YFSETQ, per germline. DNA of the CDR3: TGCGCCACCCGGACTAGCGGGGGTGCAGATACGCAGTATTTT. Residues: CATRTSGGADTQYF.

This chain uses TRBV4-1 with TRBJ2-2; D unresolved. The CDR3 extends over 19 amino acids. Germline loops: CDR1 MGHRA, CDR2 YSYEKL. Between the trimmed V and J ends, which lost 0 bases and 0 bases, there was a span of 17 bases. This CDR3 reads CASSQDPQQTTANTGELFF. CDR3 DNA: TGCGCCAGCAGCCAAGATCCACAACAGACCACCGCGAACACCGGGGAGCTGTTTTTT.

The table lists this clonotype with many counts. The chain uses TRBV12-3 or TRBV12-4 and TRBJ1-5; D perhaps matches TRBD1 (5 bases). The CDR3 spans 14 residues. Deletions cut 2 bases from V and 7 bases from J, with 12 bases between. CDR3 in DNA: TGTGCCAGCAGTTTAACCGGGCGGGACCAGCCCCAGCATTTT. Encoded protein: CASSLTGRDQPQHF.

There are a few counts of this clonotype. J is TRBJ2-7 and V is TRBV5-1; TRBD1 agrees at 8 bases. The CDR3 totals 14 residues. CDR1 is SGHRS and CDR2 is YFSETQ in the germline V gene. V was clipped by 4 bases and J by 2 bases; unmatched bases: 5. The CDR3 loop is CASSPDRAPYEQYF. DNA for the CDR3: TGCGCCAGCAGCCCGGACAGGGCTCCCTACGAGCAGTACTTC. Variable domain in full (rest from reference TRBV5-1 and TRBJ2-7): KAGVTQTPRYLIKTRGQQVTLSCSPISGHRSVSWYQQTPGQGLQFLFEYFSETQRNKGNFPGRFSGRQFSNSRSEMNVSTLELGDSALYLCASSPDRAPYEQYFGPGTRLTVT.

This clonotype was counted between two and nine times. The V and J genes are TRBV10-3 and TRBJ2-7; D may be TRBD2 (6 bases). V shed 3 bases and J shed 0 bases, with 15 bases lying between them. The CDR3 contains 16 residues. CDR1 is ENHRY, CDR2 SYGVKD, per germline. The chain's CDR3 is CAISDSGTGDSYEQYF. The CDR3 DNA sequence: TGTGCCATCAGTGATTCCGGGACTGGAGACTCCTACGAGCAGTACTTC.

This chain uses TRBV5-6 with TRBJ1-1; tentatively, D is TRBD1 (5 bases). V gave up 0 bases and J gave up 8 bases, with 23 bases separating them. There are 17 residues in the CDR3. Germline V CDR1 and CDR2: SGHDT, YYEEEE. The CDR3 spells CASSLEGGSDIPSEAFF. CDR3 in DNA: TGTGCCAGCAGCTTGGAGGGTGGCTCGGACATACCCTCCGAAGCTTTCTTT.

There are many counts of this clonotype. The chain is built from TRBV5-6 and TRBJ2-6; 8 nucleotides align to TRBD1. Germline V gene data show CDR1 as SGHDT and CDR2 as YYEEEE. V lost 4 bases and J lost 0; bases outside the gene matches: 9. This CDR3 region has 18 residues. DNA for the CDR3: TGTGCCAGCAGCCGGTGGGACAGGACCTACTCTGGGGCCAACGTCCTGACTTTC. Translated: CASSRWDRTYSGANVLTF.

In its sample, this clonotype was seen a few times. The CDR3 DNA reads as TGTGCCAGCACCCCGGGGCTGGGGGGGAATGAGCAGTTCTTC. It translates to CASTPGLGGNEQFF. The chain couples TRBV6-1 to TRBJ2-1, with 7 bases fitting TRBD2. Germline CDR1 is MNHNS and CDR2 is SASEGT. J lost 7 bases, V lost 7 bases, and 10 bases had no gene match. This CDR3 is built from 14 residues.

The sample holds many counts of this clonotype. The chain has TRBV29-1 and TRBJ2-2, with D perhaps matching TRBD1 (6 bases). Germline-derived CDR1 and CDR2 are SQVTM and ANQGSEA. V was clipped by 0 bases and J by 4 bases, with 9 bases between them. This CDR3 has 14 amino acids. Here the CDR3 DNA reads TGCAGCGTTGAAGATCCCAGGGGCACCGGGGAGCTGTTTTTT. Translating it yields CSVEDPRGTGELFF.

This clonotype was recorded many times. CDR3 region: CASSTGGSMNTEAFF. The CDR3 DNA reads as TGTGCCAGTAGTACAGGGGGTAGCATGAACACTGAAGCTTTCTTT. This rearrangement joins TRBV6-2 or TRBV6-3 to TRBJ1-1, with 8 bases matching TRBD1. With V trimmed by 9 bases and J by 0 bases, 9 bases remained unmatched. This CDR3 spans 15 amino acids. Germline V gives CDR1 MNHEY, CDR2 SVGEGT.